The 6 T cell receptor beta chains listed next were all sequenced from one sample in a study of control samples from healthy donors and cancer patients (TCRdb year 2020). Libraries were constructed by the immunoSEQ multiplex PCR assay. Held by TCRdb, this immuneACCESS table contains in-frame sequences only and omits some clones. Under half of the omission traces to an unresolved V gene where checked; the cause of the rest is unknown. The sample table records roughly 120,000 clones; about nine tenths of these occur just once. The ten biggest clones cover 6% to 8.5% of the sample. Sequenced sample: blood. Receptors originate from a woman aged 18-30 years in good health.

The J gene is TRBJ1-1, the V gene TRBV24-1, with D possibly being TRBD1 (6 bases). Trimming took off 10 bases at V and 1 base at J, with 6 bases between the two ends. CDR3 length: 11 amino acids. The germline CDR1 and CDR2 sequences are KGHDR and SFDVKD. CDR3 nucleotide sequence: TGTGCCACGGGACAGAACACTGAAGCTTTCTTT. It codes for CATGQNTEAFF.

J is TRBJ1-1 and V is TRBV19; 7 bases match TRBD1. This CDR3 is built from 18 residues. CDR1 and CDR2 from the germline V gene are LNHDA and SQIVND (reference sequence). Trimming at V came to 1 base and at J to 0 bases, leaving 11 bases not matched to a gene. CDR3 nucleotides: TGTGCCAGTAGTATAGCTAGAACGGGGACAGCCATGAACACTGAAGCTTTCTTT. Translating gives CASSIARTGTAMNTEAFF.

This clone was recorded only once. The chain combines TRBV7-9 with TRBJ2-5; a possible D gene is TRBD2 (5 bases). Trimming cost V 1 base and J 4 bases, with 10 bases left between them. CDR3 length: 14 residues. CDR1 is SEHNR, CDR2 FQNEAQ, per germline (reference sequence). The CDR3 sequence: CASSLGGRRETQYF. CDR3 bases: TGTGCCAGCAGCTTAGGAGGGAGAAGAGAGACCCAGTACTTC. Full variable domain (outside the CDR3, taken from reference TRBV7-9 and TRBJ2-5): DTGVSQNPRHKITKRGQNVTFRCDPISEHNRLYWYRQTLGQGPEFLTYFQNEAQLEKSRLLSDRFSAERPKGSFSTLEIQRTEQGDSAMYLCASSLGGRRETQYFGPGTRLLVL.

This chain joins TRBV28 and TRBJ1-1; D uncertain. The germline V and J ends were trimmed by 2 bases and 11 bases, with 12 bases remaining between them. The CDR3 is 12 amino acids. Germline CDR1 and CDR2: MDHEN and SYDVKM. DNA of the CDR3: TGTGCCAGCAGTTTAGGATTCGGGGATGCTTTCTTT. Its protein product is CASSLGFGDAFF. The entire variable domain, with the rest obtained from reference TRBV28 and TRBJ1-1, is as follows: DVKVTQSSRYLVKRTGEKVFLECVQDMDHENMFWYRQDPGLGLRLIYFSYDVKMKEKGDIPEGYSVSREKKERFSLILESASTNQTSMYLCASSLGFGDAFFGQGTRLTVV.

J is TRBJ1-2 and V is TRBV5-1, with D unclear. V dropped 0 bases and J dropped 7 bases, with 13 bases sitting between them. The length of the CDR3 is 14 residues. The V gene's germline CDR1 is SGHRS and CDR2 YFSETQ. The CDR3: CASSLEGTGGGYTF. CDR3 in DNA: TGCGCCAGCAGCTTGGAGGGAACGGGTGGTGGCTACACCTTC. Complete variable domain (other parts from reference TRBV5-1 and TRBJ1-2): KAGVTQTPRYLIKTRGQQVTLSCSPISGHRSVSWYQQTPGQGLQFLFEYFSETQRNKGNFPGRFSGRQFSNSRSEMNVSTLELGDSALYLCASSLEGTGGGYTFGSGTRLTVV.

CDR3 nucleotide sequence: TGCGCCAGCAGCCAAACGGGGTCTGGAGGTCAGCCCCAGCATTTT. Translation gives CASSQTGSGGQPQHF. The J gene is TRBJ1-5, the V gene TRBV4-1, with D unresolved. This CDR3 has 15 residues. The V end was cut by 2 bases, the J end by 6 bases, with 14 bases between. CDR1 is MGHRA, CDR2 YSYEKL, per germline.